This T cell receptor (beta chain) comes out of a study of molecular identifiers for immune sequencing clone quantification. The length of the CDR3 is 13 residues. V lost 3 bases and J lost 0, with 6 bases in between. Germline V lookup: CDR1 SQVTM, CDR2 ANQGSEA. This clonotype was seen many times. Its antigen is unidentified. The use of previously described methods and listed TCR primers produced the bulk TCR libraries. TCRdb analysed the PCR reads with MiXCR anew, one entry per CDR3 protein. The data contain about 640,000 distinct CDR3 sequences, about 20% of them seen just once; the ten biggest clones take up around 0.9%. Libraries for naive CD8 T cells, which were made from about 19,000 to 1,100,000 sorted cells, drew on 10%, 30% or 50% of the RNA. Naive CD8 T cells were FACS-sorted by CD8+CD4-CCR7+CD45RA+ markers. Whole-study findings and limits: Over 99% of CMV-specific effector molecules, but under 1% of naive ones, were in clones above 20 copies.

Sequencing was carried out using naive CD8+ T cells from blood, with Jurkat cell RNA spiked in. The subset: FACS-sorted CD8+CD4-CCR7+CD45RA+ naive T cells. This TCR came from a human donor in good health. Some libraries in this study had Jurkat cell RNA spiked in. The J gene is TRBJ2-1, the V gene TRBV29-1; D is unclear. The CDR3 here is CSVDWPSYNEQFF. The CDR3 bases are TGCAGCGTTGACTGGCCCTCCTACAATGAGCAGTTCTTC.